A selection of T cell receptor beta chains follows, all from one sample in a study of circulating and synovial CD4+ cells in juvenile arthritis. The data were produced by immunoSEQ multiplex PCR, yet TCRdb's version contains in-frame clones alone and is incomplete. The data contain 3,500 to 4,500 clones, approximately 87% of them singletons. The sequenced sample consisted of CD4+ T cells from synovial fluid. All receptors derive from a human donor with juvenile idiopathic arthritis. CDR3s include the opening cysteine and the closing phenylalanine or tryptophan. The D gene is left open where the match is weak. Size is stated for part of the rows, as once, few or many counts, or as a class when the clone is expanded.

TRBD2,TRBV6-4,-,TRBJ2-1,15,CASSLLAGAQNEQFF,TGTGCCAGCTCCCTTCTAGCGGGGGCCCAAAATGAGCAGTTCTTC
TRBD2,TRBV10-3,-,TRBJ2-1,15,CAISGGGLAYNEQFF,TGTGCCATCAGTGGAGGGGGACTAGCGTACAATGAGCAGTTCTTC
TRBD1,TRBV19,-,TRBJ2-2,15,CASTSPGGRTGELFF,TGTGCCAGTACTTCCCCAGGGGGCCGCACCGGGGAGCTGTTTTTT
-,TRBV4-3,-,TRBJ1-4,16,CASSQDSGRKNEKLFF,TGCGCCAGCAGCCAAGATAGTGGCAGGAAAAATGAAAAACTGTTTTTT
-,TRBV29-1,-,TRBJ2-3,12,CSVVRGSDTQYF,TGCAGCGTTGTCCGCGGTTCAGATACGCAGTATTTT
-,TRBV7-6,-,TRBJ1-5,15,CASSLVAGVGQPQHF,TGTGCCAGCAGCTTAGTGGCCGGGGTTGGCCAGCCCCAGCATTTT
TRBD1,TRBV7-2,-,TRBJ2-2,14,CASSNRQGAGELFF,TGTGCCAGCAGCAATCGACAGGGGGCCGGGGAGCTGTTTTTT
TRBD1,TRBV2,-,TRBJ1-6,16,CAAVGRGQSYNSPLHF,TGTGCCGCGGTGGGCAGGGGGCAGTCCTATAATTCCCCCCTCCACTTT
-,TRBV6-5,once,TRBJ1-2,15,CATTYPYEMSYGYTF,TGTGCCACCACGTACCCTTATGAGATGTCCTATGGCTACACCTTC
TRBD2,TRBV12-5,-,TRBJ2-7,13,CASGGLGGTEQYF,TGTGCTAGTGGCGGTCTGGGGGGGACCGAGCAGTACTTC
TRBD2,TRBV7-9,-,TRBJ2-3,16,CASSLGSGRAMDTQYF,TGTGCCAGCAGCTTAGGTAGCGGGAGGGCCATGGATACGCAGTATTTT
-,TRBV2,-,TRBJ2-5,13,CASSGQLTETQYF,TGTGCCAGCAGTGGACAGCTGACCGAGACCCAGTACTTC
-,TRBV2,-,TRBJ2-2,14,CASSGRKSSRGAVF,TGTGCCAGCAGCGGGAGAAAGTCATCCCGGGGAGCTGTTTTT
-,TRBV7-2,few,TRBJ2-4,13,CASSPEQGNIQYF,TGTGCCAGCAGCCCTGAACAGGGAAACATTCAGTACTTC
-,TRBV20-1,once,TRBJ2-1,10,CSARSNEQFF,TGCAGTGCACGCAGTAATGAGCAGTTCTTC
TRBD2,TRBV4-1,-,TRBJ2-3,18,CASSQALGAGGSTDTQYF,TGCGCCAGCAGCCAAGCATTGGGGGCGGGAGGGAGCACAGATACGCAGTATTTT
TRBD2,TRBV7-2,once,TRBJ2-2,19,CASSTTWTIAGGRGGELFF,TGTGCCAGCAGCACGACATGGACTATAGCGGGAGGGCGCGGCGGGGAGCTGTTTTTT
-,TRBV7-8,-,TRBJ2-5,16,CASSLGFFRDQETQYF,TGTGCCAGCAGCTTAGGTTTCTTCAGGGACCAAGAGACCCAGTACTTC
TRBD2,TRBV4-3,-,TRBJ2-3,17,CASSQERTSGSSDTQYF,TGCGCCAGCAGCCAAGAAAGGACTAGCGGGAGTTCTGATACGCAGTATTTT
-,TRBV19,few,TRBJ2-5,13,CASSIFGEETQYF,TGTGCCAGTAGTATTTTCGGGGAAGAGACCCAGTACTTC
TRBD1,TRBV5-1,-,TRBJ1-6,16,CASSLVGTGGNSPLHF,TGCGCCAGCAGCTTGGTCGGAACAGGGGGCAATTCACCCCTCCACTTT
TRBD1,TRBV7-2,-,TRBJ2-5,14,CASSRGQMAETQYF,TGTGCCAGCAGCCGGGGACAGATGGCCGAGACCCAGTACTTC